These 30 T cell receptor beta chains share one sample of origin, sequenced in a study of Tregs in tolerant kidney transplant recipients. Assay: immunoSEQ multiplex PCR; the TCRdb copy retains only in-frame clones and omits some. Here the sample spans some 21,000 clones, over 70% being singletons. Recipients received nonmyeloablative bone marrow transplants from related graft donors, with transient mixed chimerism. The material was CD8+ T cells from blood (PBMCs), obtained 6 months after the transplant. The receptors shown here come from a human patient who received a combined kidney and bone marrow transplant. Some T cells may trace back to the graft donor.

This clone showed up just a few times. The genes are TRBV19 and TRBJ1-3; a weak D match, TRBD1 (6 bases). Germline CDR1 and CDR2: LNHDA and SQIVND (reference sequence). Trimming cost V 3 bases and J 2 bases, with 11 bases left between them. The CDR3 loop spans 15 amino acids. The DNA for the CDR3 is TGTGCCAGTAGTATGGGCCAGGGGCCTGGAAACACCATATATTTT. Translation: CASSMGQGPGNTIYF.

The sample holds one count of this clone. This chain joins TRBV5-6 and TRBJ2-5; D not certain. V was cut by 5 bases and J by 1 base, with 9 bases left in between. Germline V gene sequence: CDR1 SGHDT, CDR2 YYEEEE. The CDR3 has 13 residues. The CDR3 protein is CASSPVVQETQYF. CDR3 in DNA: TGTGCCAGCAGTCCAGTGGTCCAAGAGACCCAGTACTTC.

The V and J genes are TRBV11-3 and TRBJ2-7; the D is unclear. The germline V gene has CDR1 SGHNT and CDR2 YENEEA. V shed 2 bases and J shed 2 bases, with 13 bases lying between them. The CDR3 has 15 residues. The CDR3 reads CASSLLAQSAYEQYF. CDR3 DNA sequence: TGTGCCAGCAGCTTATTAGCCCAGTCAGCCTACGAGCAGTACTTC.

In this sample, this clone turned up a few times. The CDR3 is CASSGKLAHSYNEQFF. CDR3 nucleotides: TGTGCCAGCAGTGGAAAACTAGCGCACTCCTACAATGAGCAGTTCTTC. V gene TRBV2 combines with J gene TRBJ2-1, with 7 bases fitting TRBD2. CDR1 and CDR2 (germline): SNHLY, FYNNEI. J was trimmed by 0 bases and V by 4 bases; bases with no gene match: 6. The CDR3 spans 16 residues. Drawing the rest from reference TRBV2 and TRBJ2-1, the complete variable domain is EPEVTQTPSHQVTQMGQEVILRCVPISNHLYFYWYRQILGQKVEFLVSFYNNEISEKSEIFDDQFSVERPDGSNFTLKIRSTKLEDSAMYFCASSGKLAHSYNEQFFGPGTRLTVL.

The chain joins TRBV23-1 to TRBJ2-7; D not certain. TRBV23-1 is reported as an ORF; its role is uncertain. The length of the CDR3 is 14 residues. The ends were cut back, 1 base at V and 6 bases at J, with 13 bases in the middle. CDR3 coding DNA: TGCGCCAGCAGTCAATGGGTGTTTGGCGGCGAGCAGTACTTC. Its protein is CASSQWVFGGEQYF.

The chain has TRBV4-3 and TRBJ1-1; possible D gene TRBD1, 6 bases. V was shortened by 2 bases and J by 3 bases, with 13 bases between the two germline ends. Germline-derived CDR1 and CDR2 are LGHNA and YSLEER. This CDR3 has 15 residues. The CDR3 loop reads CASSQQGYEDTEAFF. CDR3 sequence (DNA): TGCGCCAGCAGCCAACAGGGGTATGAGGACACTGAAGCTTTCTTT.

The chain carries TRBV4-2 and TRBJ2-7; D is possibly TRBD1 (7 bases). The ends were cut back, 3 bases at V and 1 base at J, with 16 bases in the middle. The CDR3 totals 16 residues. Germline CDR1 and CDR2: LGHNA and YNFKEQ. CDR3 sequence (DNA): TGTGCCAGCAGCCAGGCTCCGACAGGGAGGTCCTACGAGCAGTACTTC. Encoded protein: CASSQAPTGRSYEQYF.

This clone was detected only once. The rearrangement links TRBV4-2 to TRBJ2-3, with 15 bases that match TRBD2. This CDR3 is built from 17 residues. Trimming removed 3 bases from V and 4 bases from J; junction bases left unmatched: 5. Germline-derived CDR1 and CDR2 are LGHNA and YNFKEQ. CDR3 residues: CASSQGTSGGFADTQYF. As DNA, the CDR3 is TGTGCCAGCAGCCAGGGGACTAGCGGGGGGTTCGCAGATACGCAGTATTTT.

The rearrangement joins TRBV5-1 to TRBJ2-5, with 8 bases matching TRBD2. The CDR3 has 14 amino acids. Germline V gene data show CDR1 as SGHRS and CDR2 as YFSETQ. V shed 6 bases and J 2 bases; nucleotides not matched to a gene: 6. In DNA form, the CDR3 reads TGCGCCAGCACCTTCGGGGGGGGACAAGAGACCCAGTACTTC. It specifies CASTFGGGQETQYF.

The sample holds a few counts of this clone. The DNA of the CDR3 is TGTGCCACCAGCAGAGGAGTAGGGGCCGCTGGAGGGGCCCAGTACTTC. It codes for CATSRGVGAAGGAQYF. V is TRBV15 and J is TRBJ2-5; a possible D gene is TRBD2 (6 bases). The CDR3 has 16 residues. The V gene lost 1 base and the J gene lost 9 bases, with 21 bases spanning the gap. CDR1 is LNHNV, CDR2 YYDKDF, per germline (reference sequence).

The chain is built from TRBV7-9 and TRBJ2-1, with D perhaps matching TRBD2 (6 bases). The CDR3 extends over 17 amino acids. In germline, CDR1 is SEHNR, CDR2 FQNEAQ (reference sequence). V lost 1 base, J lost 4 bases, and 17 bases lay in between. The CDR3 region is CASSLEASGGVYNEQFF. CDR3 in DNA: TGTGCCAGCAGCTTAGAGGCTAGTGGCGGGGTGTACAATGAGCAGTTCTTC.

The rearrangement links TRBV5-1 to TRBJ2-3, with no clear D. The CDR3 totals 15 residues. The V end lost 1 base, the J end lost 4 bases, and 13 bases lay between the germline ends. Per the germline V gene, CDR1 is SGHRS and CDR2 is YFSETQ. CDR3 bases: TGCGCCAGCAGCTTGCCGGCCCGAGGTGCAGATACGCAGTATTTT. Residues: CASSLPARGADTQYF. Drawing the rest from reference TRBV5-1 and TRBJ2-3, the complete variable domain is KAGVTQTPRYLIKTRGQQVTLSCSPISGHRSVSWYQQTPGQGLQFLFEYFSETQRNKGNFPGRFSGRQFSNSRSEMNVSTLELGDSALYLCASSLPARGADTQYFGPGTRLTVL.

The rearrangement joins TRBV19 to TRBJ2-5, with D maybe TRBD1 (5 bases). This CDR3 comprises 13 residues. Trimming stripped 7 bases from V and 4 bases from J, with 13 bases between. Germline V lookup: CDR1 LNHDA, CDR2 SQIVND (reference sequence). The chain's CDR3 is CASTTFGAETQYF. The CDR3 nucleotides read TGTGCCAGTACCACCTTTGGGGCAGAGACCCAGTACTTC.

This clone has a handful of counts. The chain joins TRBV27 to TRBJ2-1; TRBD1 might be the D (5 bases). The CDR3 contains 13 residues. The V gene lost 3 bases and the J gene lost 6 bases, with 9 bases spanning the gap. The germline CDR1 and CDR2 sequences are MNHEY and SMNVEV (reference sequence). The chain's CDR3 is CASSLGQVNEQFF. CDR3 DNA: TGTGCCAGCAGTTTGGGGCAGGTCAATGAGCAGTTCTTC.

Details on this clone: Other DNA sequences in this specimen translate into the identical CDR3. The V and J genes are TRBV19 and TRBJ1-2; D is ambiguous. Trimming cost V 3 bases and J 2 bases, with 7 bases left between them. CDR3 length: 13 amino acids. Germline V CDR1 and CDR2: LNHDA, SQIVND (reference sequence). CDR3 DNA: TGTGCCAGTAGTATTCTGTCGAACTATGGCTACACCTTC. Translated: CASSILSNYGYTF.

V usage is TRBV7-8 and J usage is TRBJ2-5; D is unclear. The end of the DNA aligns better with TRBJ2-7, so the J call may be wrong. The CDR3 is made up of 12 amino acids. The germline gives CDR1 SGHVS, CDR2 FQNEAQ. As DNA, the CDR3 is TGTGCCAGCAGCTTAGAGATTTACGAGCAGTACTTC. Its protein is CASSLEIYEQYF.

V and J are TRBV9 and TRBJ1-1; D remains unclear. CDR3 length: 19 amino acids. Trimming shortened V by 0 bases and J by 1 base, and 22 bases separated the two germline ends. CDR1 is SGDLS, CDR2 YYNGEE, per germline. CDR3 in amino acids: CASSVVNAPRFTGNTEAFF. CDR3 coding DNA: TGTGCCAGCAGCGTAGTTAATGCCCCAAGGTTCACGGGGAACACTGAAGCTTTCTTT.

Regarding this clone: One end of the junction varies from germline; a read error may be responsible. V usage is TRBV5-5 and J usage is TRBJ1-1, with a tentative D call TRBD1 (5 bases). This CDR3 contains 15 residues. From germline, CDR1 is SGHKS and CDR2 YYEKEE (reference sequence). CDR3: CASSQGVTLDAEAFF. The CDR3 coding sequence is TGCGCCAGCAGCCAAGGGGTAACGCTAGACGCTGAAGCTTTCTTT.

This chain uses TRBV4-2 with TRBJ2-7, with 9 positions matching TRBD2. Germline lookup yields CDR1 LGHNA and CDR2 YNFKEQ. This CDR3 has 16 amino acids. V was pared by 5 bases and J by 0 bases, with 8 bases of the junction left unmatched. Written as DNA, the CDR3 is TGTGCCAGCAGCTGGGAGCTAGCGGGAAGCTCCTACGAGCAGTACTTC. It yields the protein CASSWELAGSSYEQYF.

The chain couples TRBV7-9 to TRBJ1-1; D call uncertain. V was cut by 6 bases and J by 1 base, with 9 bases left in between. Germline CDR1 is SEHNR and CDR2 is FQNEAQ (reference sequence). The CDR3 totals 13 residues. CDR3 residues: CASSYSRNTEAFF. The CDR3 DNA reads as TGTGCCAGCAGTTACTCACGGAACACTGAAGCTTTCTTT.

The chain recombines TRBV11-2 with TRBJ2-5, with 7 bases lining up with TRBD2. Germline CDR1 reads SGHAT; CDR2 reads FQNNGV. V lost 0 bases and J lost 5; bases outside the gene matches: 6. The CDR3 has 15 amino acids. The CDR3: CASSLEAGVRETQYF. As DNA, the CDR3 is TGTGCCAGCAGCTTAGAGGCGGGAGTTCGGGAGACCCAGTACTTC.

The chain couples TRBV14 to TRBJ1-1, with a possible D match to TRBD1 (6 bases). Germline V gives CDR1 SGHDN, CDR2 FVKESK. CDR3 length: 18 residues. The V end was cut by 4 bases, the J end by 3 bases, with 24 bases between. CDR3: CASSPHGQSRPYDTEAFF. In nucleotides, the CDR3 is TGTGCCAGCAGCCCTCATGGACAGTCACGTCCTTACGACACTGAAGCTTTCTTT.

This clone was recorded only once. The rearrangement uses TRBV5-6 and TRBJ2-7, with TRBD2 matching over 13 bases. Germline lookup yields CDR1 SGHDT and CDR2 YYEEEE. The V segment lost 2 bases and the J segment 5 bases; nucleotides outside the gene matches: 1. The CDR3 runs 14 residues. In nucleotides, the CDR3 is TGTGCCAGCAGCTTCGGACTAGCGGGAGACGAGCAGTACTTC. It is translated as CASSFGLAGDEQYF.

J is TRBJ2-1 and V is TRBV6-5; the D gene is possibly TRBD2 (5 bases). CDR3 length equals 13 residues. With 2 bases removed from V and 8 bases from J, the gap between germline ends came to 10 bases. Per the germline V gene, CDR1 is MNHEY and CDR2 is SVGAGI. The CDR3 DNA is TGTGCCAGCAGTTACACTGGGGAGTATGAGCAGTTCTTC. Amino acids: CASSYTGEYEQFF.

J is TRBJ2-5 and V is TRBV13; 8 bases agree with TRBD1. V shed 0 bases and J 4 bases; nucleotides not matched to a gene: 1. CDR1 is PRHDT and CDR2 is FYEKMQ in the germline V gene (reference sequence). The CDR3 is made up of 14 amino acids. This CDR3 reads CASSLGQGAETQYF. The CDR3 DNA follows: TGTGCCAGCAGCTTAGGTCAGGGGGCAGAGACCCAGTACTTC.

The rearrangement links TRBV9 to TRBJ1-6; 7 nucleotides agree with TRBD1. The CDR3 runs to 14 residues. The J segment lost 5 bases and the V segment lost 5 bases, leaving 4 bases of the junction unmatched. Germline CDR1 reads SGDLS; CDR2 reads YYNGEE. The DNA for the CDR3 is TGTGCCAGCAGAACAGGGGACCATAATTCACCCCTCCACTTT. Protein: CASRTGDHNSPLHF.

The chain has TRBV28 and TRBJ2-7; 12 nucleotides line up with TRBD2. The junction had 1 base not matched to a gene; V was cut back by 6 bases and J by 1 base. The CDR3 sequence is 14 residues long. The germline CDR1 and CDR2 sequences are MDHEN and SYDVKM. CDR3 residues: CASRGLAGSYEQYF. The CDR3 DNA sequence: TGTGCCAGCAGGGGACTAGCGGGTTCCTACGAGCAGTACTTC. The full variable domain, completed using reference TRBV28 and TRBJ2-7, is DVKVTQSSRYLVKRTGEKVFLECVQDMDHENMFWYRQDPGLGLRLIYFSYDVKMKEKGDIPEGYSVSREKKERFSLILESASTNQTSMYLCASRGLAGSYEQYFGPGTRLTVT.

The V call is TRBV7-9, the J call TRBJ2-1; 7 bases are a match to TRBD1. The CDR3 is 15 residues long. The J segment lost 7 bases and the V segment lost 1 base, leaving 7 bases of the junction unmatched. Germline V lookup: CDR1 SEHNR, CDR2 FQNEAQ (reference sequence). In DNA form, the CDR3 reads TGTGCCAGCAGCTTAGACCACAGGGGTCAGAATGAGCAGTTCTTC. It specifies CASSLDHRGQNEQFF. The complete variable domain, with remaining parts taken from reference TRBV7-9 and TRBJ2-1, reads DTGVSQNPRHKITKRGQNVTFRCDPISEHNRLYWYRQTLGQGPEFLTYFQNEAQLEKSRLLSDRFSAERPKGSFSTLEIQRTEQGDSAMYLCASSLDHRGQNEQFFGPGTRLTVL.

This sequence joins TRBV19 and TRBJ2-1, with 8 bases lining up with TRBD2. CDR1 LNHDA and CDR2 SQIVND come from the germline V gene (reference sequence). CDR3 length: 15 residues. V lost 0 bases and J lost 8; bases outside the gene matches: 6. CDR3 coding DNA: TGTGCCAGTAGTATAGATTTTTCGGGGGGGGATGAGCAGTTCTTC. It is translated as CASSIDFSGGDEQFF.

V is TRBV7-3 and J is TRBJ1-2; 7 bases match TRBD1. J lost 6 bases, V lost 5 bases, and 6 bases had no gene match. The length of the CDR3 is 13 residues. Germline V CDR1 and CDR2: SGHTA, FQGTGA. The CDR3 here is CASSRGPRDGYTF. The CDR3 DNA is TGTGCCAGCAGCAGGGGGCCACGGGATGGCTACACCTTC.